The entry that follows covers one T cell receptor beta chain sequence. No antigen is known for it. There are no base qualities to consult, and no much larger clone falls within one base. This entry comes from a study of cytomegalovirus exposure and HLA in healthy donors (dated by TCRdb to between 2016 and 2019). Some background on the complete study: According to an earlier analysis of 587 of the donors, some 170 million T cells yielded some 110 million unique TCR beta sequences and 276 Gb of sequence data. An early release that covered roughly 600 HLA-typed donors contained approximately 300 gigabases of sequencing data and around 80 million unique TCR sequences. Of the roughly 420 genotyped donors, 65% to 90% were placed in the genetic ancestry cluster associated with self-reported Caucasian donors. The study was designed to test whether signatures of past pathogen exposure could be identified by cataloging public T cell receptors. The T cell repertoires of some 700 subjects were profiled by immunosequencing and related to cytomegalovirus serostatus. Along with the 666-subject first cohort, a separate validation cohort of over a hundred different subjects was used. To predict cytomegalovirus infection status, the study brought together high-throughput TCR immunosequencing, statistical association of individual TCRs with disease status, and machine learning. To study patterns of TCR occurrence, a later analysis re-analyzed previously published TCR beta repertoires from around 670 donors and added high-resolution HLA genotyping. Rather than using new phenotypic data, the later analysis identified candidate immune exposures from TCR beta sequences and from how often those sequences occurred across donors. An earlier analysis of 587 of the donors used high-throughput TCR beta sequencing to judge whether each TCR beta V gene segment behaved as functional or pseudogenic. Donor age, sex, ethnicity and CMV serostatus were compiled alongside the repertoire data. Genome-wide SNP genotypes for about three fifths of the roughly 670 donors were used in a later genetic analysis, which treated that subset as a discovery cohort. Every repertoire in the discovery cohort had been generated on one and the same sequencing platform. Both class I and class II loci were covered by HLA typing, at four-digit resolution. The number of donors typed differed by locus, with roughly 629-640 for A, B, C, DRB1 and DQB1, 522 for DQA1, 600 to 610 for DPA1, and approximately 470 for DPB1. Four to six DR-DQ haplotypes were handled as single units for association and clustering because linkage in the cohort was strong. Among some 410 genotyped donors of the cohort, an average of around 240,000 unique TCR beta nucleotide sequences were sequenced per donor, roughly a sixth of them non-productive. The full study reports these points: Correlated functional status among segregating V segments might reflect linkage disequilibrium, but an unknown experimental factor could not be ruled out. According to a later analysis, most CMV-associated TCR beta chains appeared to be HLA-restricted, and the HLA associations seemed to be driven largely by CMV exposure. An association between a missense DCLRE1C variant and V-gene and J-gene trimming of TCR beta chains was found in a later genetic analysis and replicated in an independent cohort. The 87-base-pair reads could not distinguish some IMGT-functional V segments, including TRBV6-2 and TRBV6-3, so those segments were excluded. A later analysis reported that several top co-occurrence clusters appeared linked to parvovirus B19, influenza, CMV and Epstein-Barr virus. Strong co-occurrence of HLA alleles, especially DR and DQ, made assigning TCR associations to individual alleles difficult. The authors suggested that the approach could potentially be generalized to other disease states and immunological phenotypes. A further reported finding was that TCR beta sequences accurately predicted the HLA-A and HLA-B alleles for most subjects in the first cohort. In a later genetic analysis, fewer N-insertions in productive TCRs were reported among donors in an Asian-associated ancestry cluster than the roughly 670-donor mean. A few of the identified cytomegalovirus-associated TCR beta chains were confirmed in vitro to be specific for cytomegalovirus antigens. A cluster of highly shared sequence variants was judged likely to represent a technical artifact of the sequencing pipeline. A later analysis associated 16,951 TCR beta sequences with specific HLA alleles at a false discovery rate of 0.05. The only immune exposure information available for the cohort was CMV serostatus. The earlier analysis of nearly 600 of the donors excluded some 15 rarely observed V segments, including chromosome 9 orphons, because counts were too low. Compared with equally common non-associated chains, HLA-associated TCR beta chains in a later analysis were more clonally expanded and had lower generation probabilities. In this cohort, only TCR beta chains were sequenced, and detectable features were limited by the absence of alpha or paired-chain data. In an earlier analysis of approximately 590 of the donors, most TCR beta V segments were observed in productive rearrangements about 90% or about 30% of the time, broadly matching IMGT annotations. In the study, roughly 160 TCR beta chains were listed as associated with cytomegalovirus. Cytomegalovirus status was reported to be diagnosed by the classifier with high specificity and sensitivity in both the original and validation cohorts. Roughly uniform sequencing depth across donors was assumed in presence/absence analyses, although this assumption may not hold. While some public TCRs were present in many individuals, most TCR sequences turned up only very rarely across donors. A later analysis found that TCR association rates varied across HLA loci, with DRB1 alleles showing the most associated TCRs and HLA-C alleles the fewest. Because some donors lacked HLA typing at each locus, the association tests relied only on the typed subset.

The library was produced with the immunoSEQ multiplex PCR assay. For the multiplex PCR, a mixture combining 60 forward primers for TCR Vbeta segments and 13 reverse primers for TCR Jbeta segments was used. Amplification of the CDR3 region of rearranged TCR beta genes was performed with a multiplex PCR assay on genomic DNA. The Illumina HiSeq System was used to sequence the amplified TCR beta libraries as 87-base-pair reads. Concerning the study's data processing: A later analysis counted around 72 million unique TCR beta chains across the 640 or so repertoires, and 10 million to 11 million of these chains were shared by at least two donors. Raw reads were error-corrected and collapsed into unique sequences by a nearest-neighbor algorithm in which closely related sequences were merged to remove PCR and sequencing errors. V, D and J gene segments were assigned by aligning CDR3 sequences to IMGT reference sequences. For a sequence to be retained, at least a six-nucleotide match to both a V gene segment and a J gene segment was required. Rearrangements were classified as productive when the CDR3 lacked stop codons and remained in frame with V and J, and all other rearrangements were classified as non-productive. Following IMGT convention, CDR3 was defined as the stretch from the second conserved V-encoded cysteine to the conserved J-encoded phenylalanine. The earlier analysis of about 640 of the donors excluded any sequence lacking an unambiguous match to a single V gene segment. In an earlier analysis of some 590 of the donors, V segments were called functional above 56.7% productive rearrangements and were called segregating when the between-donor standard deviation exceeded 5%. A statistical classification framework was built to diagnose cytomegalovirus status from the catalog of TCR beta chain sequences. In a later analysis, TCR nucleotide sequences were compared against IMGT/GENE-DB human TR gene sequences so that V and J genes could be assigned. In a later analysis, CDR3 sequences and most-parsimonious VDJ recombination scenarios were assigned using the TCRdist pipeline. In a later analysis, each TCR beta chain was defined by its CDR3 amino acid sequence together with its V-gene family, and reads lacking a unique V-gene family were excluded. In a later analysis, a few hundred highly shared, low-generation-probability nucleotide sequences were removed to address suspected cross-contamination and a sequencing artifact. In a later analysis, a clonal expansion index for each public chain was calculated from normalized within-repertoire ranks of inferred template counts. A later analysis computed generation probabilities with a VDJ recombination model fitted to out-of-frame rearrangements, and checked the results against IGoR. A later analysis scored TCR-TCR, TCR-HLA and TCR-CMV co-occurrence with hypergeometric tests, applying a repertoire-size bias correction to TCR pairs. To estimate false discovery rates, a later analysis permuted the HLA or CMV assignments 20 times. In a later analysis, co-occurring TCRs were grouped using DBSCAN, with TCRdist sequence similarity added in when clustering inside HLA-allele-positive subsets. Repertoires with fewer than 30,000 or more than 120,000 public chains, plus five repertoires with anomalous nucleotide sharing, were excluded from co-occurrence clustering. Not all clones reach the TCRdb copy of this immuneACCESS table, which keeps in-frame sequences only. Checked studies attribute under half of the gap to unresolved V genes and leave the rest unexplained. V and J calls and clone size are as listed in that table; D and trimming were resolved from the DNA. The sample data list approximately 130,000 clones, and approximately 82% of these were observed just once. Around 3% of the sample is taken by the ten largest.

The cohort comprised around 700 healthy bone marrow donors. Cohort members were all nominally healthy when sampled, although unrecorded immune exposures were likely present. The donor tested CMV seronegative and was one of the 352 seronegative cohort members. Every donor gave a peripheral blood sample, and the peripheral blood mononuclear cells from that sample were used for TCR beta sequencing. The Qiagen DNeasy Blood Extraction Kit was used to extract genomic DNA from the blood cell samples. The CDR3 sequence holds 12 residues, the cysteine and phenylalanine included. Here the CDR3 DNA is all that survives: 36 bases in frame from base 1. In the germline V gene (reference sequence), CDR1 corresponds to LNHDA and CDR2 to SQIVND. V is cut by 3 bases and J by 8 bases, and the space between the germline ends is 7 bases.

The chain is encoded by TRBV19 joined to TRBJ2-2; TRBD2 could be the D gene, as 6 bases match. This TCR was recovered from a boy under 10 years old in good health and CMV-seronegative. The specimen was PBMCs. CDR3 protein: CASSIGRGELFF. In nucleotides, the sequence is TGTGCCAGTAGTATTGGGAGGGGGGAGCTGTTTTTT.